The clone carrying this TCR beta chain has just a few counts. What it recognizes is unknown. TCRdb ran MiXCR on the RACE reads and lists one entry per CDR3 protein. This table has a few hundred thousand distinct CDR3 sequences, about 9% appearing once. Time point described: pre-sensitization, week 0. Described treatment: therapeutic diphenylcyclopropenone sensitization with weekly scalp DPC. Each patch-test visit's blood sample preceded patch application. This specimen comes from a study of human T cells and chemical hapten exposure. The overall study: The study sensitized with 2% DPC on a roughly 2 cm by roughly 2 cm patch of upper inner arm skin.

Study results and limitations: Controls had significantly fewer large CDR3 similarity clusters than were formed by expanded TCRs.

V shed 0 bases and J 9 bases; nucleotides not matched to a gene: 10. Germline CDR1 is LNHNV and CDR2 is YYDKDF (reference sequence). CDR3 size: 16 residues. Sequencing used whole blood, obtained in connection with sensitization to the hapten diphenylcyclopropenone (DPC). The chain recombines TRBV15 with TRBJ2-1; TRBD2 matches 8 bases. The TCR was taken from a woman aged 40 to 50 with alopecia areata. Some clones in this sample may be carry-over from other donors' samples. The CDR3 sequence: CATSRDRGTRGAEQFF. The DNA for the CDR3 is TGTGCCACCAGCAGAGATCGCGGGACTAGAGGCGCTGAGCAGTTCTTC.